The rows below give T cell receptor beta chains drawn from one sample of a study of blood T cell repertoires in COVID-19. Generated by immunoSEQ multiplex PCR, the TCRdb table keeps only in-frame clones and is missing some. The sample holds roughly 100,000 clones, roughly 87% seen once. Sample: peripheral blood. The source of these receptors is a man in his late teens or twenties with COVID-19, enrolled during active disease. Each CDR3 is given with its conserved first and last residue. A D gene is named only where the DNA matches it firmly. Expanded clones get a size class; other rows say once, few or many, or leave the size out.

CDR3aa: CATSGTGGTEAFF; CDR3nt: TGTGCCACCAGTGGGACAGGGGGCACTGAAGCTTTCTTT; d_gene: TRBD1; abundance: -; j_gene: TRBJ1-1; v_gene: TRBV24-1
CDR3aa: CASSLEAARDTHSPRLGNTIYF; CDR3nt: TGTGCCAGCAGCTTAGAAGCGGCGAGGGACACCCATAGTCCCCGGTTGGGAAACACCATATATTTT; d_gene: -; abundance: -; j_gene: TRBJ1-3; v_gene: TRBV11-3
CDR3aa: CASSLRGGHNEQFF; CDR3nt: TGTGCCAGCAGTTTACGGGGGGGTCACAATGAGCAGTTCTTC; d_gene: TRBD2; abundance: once; j_gene: TRBJ2-1; v_gene: TRBV27
CDR3aa: CASSEGSGPDTQYF; CDR3nt: TGTGCCAGCAGTGAAGGTAGCGGGCCAGATACGCAGTATTTT; d_gene: TRBD2; abundance: few; j_gene: TRBJ2-3; v_gene: TRBV6-1
CDR3aa: CASSINTGELFF; CDR3nt: TGTGCCAGCAGCATAAACACCGGGGAGCTGTTTTTT; d_gene: -; abundance: -; j_gene: TRBJ2-2; v_gene: TRBV3-1/TRBV3-2
CDR3aa: CAISESNQGAYYGYTF; CDR3nt: TGTGCCATCAGTGAGTCGAATCAGGGGGCCTACTATGGCTACACCTTC; d_gene: TRBD1; abundance: -; j_gene: TRBJ1-2; v_gene: TRBV10-3
CDR3aa: CASRLADRVSFPRSEAFF; CDR3nt: TGTGCAAGTCGCTTAGCGGACAGGGTCTCGTTTCCTAGGTCTGAAGCTTTCTTT; d_gene: -; abundance: -; j_gene: TRBJ1-1; v_gene: TRBV12-2
CDR3aa: CASSMGSSPLHF; CDR3nt: TGTGCCAGTAGTATGGGGAGCTCACCCCTCCACTTT; d_gene: -; abundance: -; j_gene: TRBJ1-6; v_gene: TRBV19
CDR3aa: CASSYRSGSNQPQHF; CDR3nt: TGTGCCAGCAGTTATCGGTCGGGTAGCAATCAGCCCCAGCATTTT; d_gene: -; abundance: -; j_gene: TRBJ1-5; v_gene: TRBV28
CDR3aa: CGLVCWGDSNQPQHF; CDR3nt: TGTGGTCTCGTGTGTTGGGGGGATAGCAATCAGCCCCAGCATTTT; d_gene: -; abundance: few; j_gene: TRBJ1-5; v_gene: TRBV19
CDR3aa: CATSRDRLEQYF; CDR3nt: TGTGCCACCAGCAGAGACCGTTTAGAGCAGTACTTC; d_gene: -; abundance: once; j_gene: TRBJ2-7; v_gene: TRBV15
CDR3aa: CASSLAGGVYNEQFF; CDR3nt: TGTGCCAGCAGCTTAGCGGGAGGGGTCTACAATGAGCAGTTCTTC; d_gene: TRBD2; abundance: -; j_gene: TRBJ2-1; v_gene: TRBV5-4
CDR3aa: CASSLLRQGTSYEQYF; CDR3nt: TGTGCCAGCAGTTTATTGCGCCAGGGGACCTCCTACGAGCAGTACTTC; d_gene: -; abundance: once; j_gene: TRBJ2-7; v_gene: TRBV28
CDR3aa: CASYLAGGPMEQFF; CDR3nt: TGTGCCAGCTACCTAGCGGGAGGCCCCATGGAGCAGTTCTTC; d_gene: TRBD2; abundance: once; j_gene: TRBJ2-1; v_gene: TRBV28
CDR3aa: CASSLGQASLLTSGNTIYF; CDR3nt: TGTGCCAGCAGCTTAGGGCAGGCCAGCTTACTCACCTCTGGAAACACCATATATTTT; d_gene: -; abundance: -; j_gene: TRBJ1-3; v_gene: TRBV7-6
CDR3aa: CASSPGTGSYEQYF; CDR3nt: TGTGCCAGCAGCCCCGGGACAGGGTCCTACGAGCAGTACTTC; d_gene: TRBD1; abundance: once; j_gene: TRBJ2-7; v_gene: TRBV9
CDR3aa: CASRRETGGILYEQYF; CDR3nt: TGTGCCAGCAGACGCGAGACAGGGGGTATCCTTTACGAGCAGTACTTC; d_gene: TRBD1; abundance: -; j_gene: TRBJ2-7; v_gene: TRBV2
CDR3aa: CATSDLMDSYTF; CDR3nt: TGTGCCACCAGTGATTTGATGGACAGCTACACCTTC; d_gene: -; abundance: -; j_gene: TRBJ1-2; v_gene: TRBV24-1
CDR3aa: CASSKGQGHSGANVLTF; CDR3nt: TGTGCCAGCAGCAAGGGACAGGGACACTCTGGGGCCAACGTCCTGACTTTC; d_gene: -; abundance: -; j_gene: TRBJ2-6; v_gene: TRBV21-1
CDR3aa: CASSQVFRGPLYGYTF; CDR3nt: TGTGCCAGCAGCCAAGTATTCAGGGGGCCTCTCTATGGCTACACCTTC; d_gene: TRBD1; abundance: once; j_gene: TRBJ1-2; v_gene: TRBV3-1/TRBV3-2
CDR3aa: CASSADPQRAFF; CDR3nt: TGTGCCAGCAGCGCGGACCCACAGCGGGCTTTCTTT; d_gene: -; abundance: once; j_gene: TRBJ1-1; v_gene: TRBV5-6
CDR3aa: CASSHDTGARNTEAFF; CDR3nt: TGTGCCAGCAGTCATGATACAGGGGCCAGGAACACTGAAGCTTTCTTT; d_gene: TRBD1; abundance: -; j_gene: TRBJ1-1; v_gene: TRBV6-6
CDR3aa: CASSSVRGMNYEQYF; CDR3nt: TGTGCCAGCAGTTCCGTCCGGGGGATGAACTACGAGCAGTACTTC; d_gene: -; abundance: -; j_gene: TRBJ2-7; v_gene: TRBV11-2
CDR3aa: CASSQVTRIGQPQHF; CDR3nt: TGCGCCAGCAGCCAAGTAACGAGGATCGGTCAGCCCCAGCATTTT; d_gene: -; abundance: once; j_gene: TRBJ1-5; v_gene: TRBV4-1